This T cell receptor (beta chain) was observed in a study of blood T cell repertoires in COVID-19. Study details: Some COVID-19 samples were acute and others convalescent; all came from the United States, Italy and Spain. T cells, B-cell-depleted T cells, or PBMCs supplied cDNA or gDNA.

Germline V gene sequence: CDR1 MNHNS, CDR2 SASEGT. This CDR3 comprises 14 residues. The V gene lost 0 bases and the J gene lost 7 bases, with 7 bases spanning the gap. Original handling: Reference gene primer amplification yielded estimated nucleated cell counts. Profiling relied on immunoSEQ multiplex PCR, and the TCRdb table lists in-frame clones only, not all of them. Clonal size and the V and J genes are those of that table, whereas D and trimming came from the DNA. The repertoire holds 150,000 or so clones, about 87% seen once, with around 6.1% in the top ten. The rearrangement uses TRBV6-1 and TRBJ1-6; D is undetermined. The sample taken for sequencing was peripheral blood. The sequence derives from a man at least 80 years old with acute or convalescent COVID-19. The CDR3 nucleotides read TGTGCCAGCAGTGAAGCGTGGAGGAATTCACCCCTCCACTTT. Protein: CASSEAWRNSPLHF.